This passage covers 28 T cell receptor beta chains from one sample sequenced in a study of radiotherapy plus CTLA-4 blockade in lung cancer. Profiled with immunoSEQ multiplex PCR; TCRdb holds only in-frame clones, not every one. Found here are around 110,000 clones, approximately 81% of them singletons; the top ten hold roughly 2.3%. Sequenced here: peripheral blood, sampled from a patient treated with radiotherapy plus ipilimumab. The receptors were gathered from a human donor with non-small cell lung cancer that progressed on radiotherapy plus ipilimumab. Some clones in this sample may be carry-over from other donors' samples.

The rearrangement uses TRBV27 and TRBJ2-1, with unresolved D. This CDR3 region has 14 residues. The germline CDR1 and CDR2 sequences are MNHEY and SMNVEV (reference sequence). V lost 5 bases, J lost 6 bases, and 14 bases lay in between. CDR3: CASSDGVLVNEQFF. In nucleotides, the CDR3 is TGTGCCAGCAGTGATGGGGTCCTGGTCAATGAGCAGTTCTTC.

The gene calls are TRBV27 and TRBJ1-2, with D unclear. The CDR3 covers 14 residues. Germline lookup yields CDR1 MNHEY and CDR2 SMNVEV (reference sequence). Trimming stripped 8 bases from V and 5 bases from J, with 18 bases between. CDR3 sequence (DNA): TGTGCCAGCCGAATGAGGGATAGAGCGTATGGCTACACCTTC. Its protein product is CASRMRDRAYGYTF.

CDR3 in DNA: TGCGCCAGCAGCCCGAGGACTAGCGGGGGGGCGTTATTCTTC. Its translation is CASSPRTSGGALFF. V gene TRBV5-1 combines with J gene TRBJ2-1, with 15 bases aligning to TRBD2. This CDR3 contains 14 residues. V lost 4 bases and J lost 16; bases outside the gene matches: 9. Germline loops: CDR1 SGHRS, CDR2 YFSETQ.

This clone was seen only a few times. Other nucleotide sequences in the sample specify the same CDR3. The CDR3 sequence is CASSPTSNQPQHF. CDR3 sequence (DNA): TGTGCCAGCTCACCGACCTCTAACCAGCCCCAGCATTTT. The J gene is TRBJ1-5, the V gene TRBV18, with D unclear. CDR3 length: 13 residues. Deletions cut 3 bases from V and 7 bases from J, with 10 bases between. Germline V gene sequence: CDR1 KGHSH, CDR2 LQKENI.

The J gene is TRBJ2-3, the V gene TRBV10-3; 7 positions match TRBD1. The germline gives CDR1 ENHRY, CDR2 SYGVKD. V shed 9 bases, J shed 6 bases, and the junction held 9 bases outside the gene matches. The CDR3 contains 13 residues. The DNA for the CDR3 is TGTGCCATTCGACAGGGAATGGGGGATACGCAGTATTTT. It is translated as CAIRQGMGDTQYF.

This chain links TRBV5-6 with TRBJ2-1, with D hard to call. CDR3 length: 13 residues. CDR1 is SGHDT and CDR2 is YYEEEE in the germline V gene. V was clipped by 4 bases and J by 7 bases, with 12 bases between them. The CDR3 loop is CASSPRSVNEQFF. In nucleotides, the CDR3 is TGTGCCAGCAGCCCCAGAAGCGTGAATGAGCAGTTCTTC.

V usage is TRBV7-2 and J usage is TRBJ2-5; the match to TRBD1 covers 8 bases. V lost 5 bases and J lost 4; bases outside the gene matches: 3. CDR1 is SGHTA and CDR2 is FQGNSA in the germline V gene. There are 13 residues in the CDR3. CDR3 sequence (DNA): TGTGCCAGCAGCCCCAGGGGGCGAGAGACCCAGTACTTC. Amino acid sequence: CASSPRGRETQYF. Full variable domain (missing parts from reference TRBV7-2 and TRBJ2-5): GAGVSQSPSNKVTEKGKDVELRCDPISGHTALYWYRQSLGQGLEFLIYFQGNSAPDKSGLPSDRFSAERTGGSVSTLTIQRTQQEDSAVYLCASSPRGRETQYFGPGTRLLVL.

As to this clone: Other DNA sequences in this specimen translate into the identical CDR3. This CDR3 is CASSPSTGTEAFF. The CDR3 coding sequence is TGTGCCAGCAGCCCATCGACAGGCACTGAAGCTTTCTTT. V is TRBV7-3 and J is TRBJ1-1; D perhaps matches TRBD1 (6 bases). The CDR3 totals 13 residues. V was trimmed by 5 bases and J by 4 bases, leaving 11 bases between them. In germline, CDR1 is SGHTA, CDR2 FQGTGA.

This CDR3 is CASILNTDTQYF. In DNA, the CDR3 is TGTGCCAGCATTCTTAACACAGATACGCAGTATTTT. V and J are TRBV2 and TRBJ2-3; D remains ambiguous. The CDR3 consists of 12 residues. Germline assignment: CDR1 SNHLY and CDR2 FYNNEI. The V end was cut by 7 bases, the J end by 2 bases, with 7 bases between.

The CDR3 loop is CSVGQGVDQPQHF. In DNA form, the CDR3 reads TGCAGCGTCGGACAGGGGGTTGATCAGCCCCAGCATTTT. The V and J genes are TRBV29-1 and TRBJ1-5; 10 nucleotides line up with TRBD1. Germline V CDR1 and CDR2: SQVTM, ANQGSEA. The V gene end was trimmed by 6 bases and the J gene end by 5 bases; junction bases not matched to a gene: 4. CDR3 length: 13 residues.

The rearrangement links TRBV7-2 to TRBJ1-2, with a tentative D call TRBD1 (5 bases). CDR1 and CDR2 (germline): SGHTA, FQGNSA. The CDR3 runs 13 residues. V lost 3 bases and J 5 bases, leaving 10 bases between the germline ends. The CDR3 is CASSFQTAYGYTF. CDR3 bases: TGTGCCAGCAGCTTTCAGACAGCTTATGGCTACACCTTC.

The chain links TRBV18 to TRBJ1-1; perhaps TRBD1 as D (5 bases). Trimming left V 1 base short and J 0 bases short, with 9 bases between. The CDR3 is 15 residues long. CDR1 is KGHSH, CDR2 LQKENI, per germline. The CDR3 DNA sequence: TGTGCCAGCTCACCACAGACAGTAATGAACACTGAAGCTTTCTTT. This sequence encodes CASSPQTVMNTEAFF. The variable domain in full, completed from reference TRBV18 and TRBJ1-1, reads NAGVMQNPRHLVRRRGQEARLRCSPMKGHSHVYWYRQLPEEGLKFMVYLQKENIIDESGMPKERFSAEFPKEGPSILRIQQVVRGDSAAYFCASSPQTVMNTEAFFGQGTRLTVV.

The chain recombines TRBV19 with TRBJ2-7; the match to TRBD1 covers 8 bases. The length of the CDR3 is 14 residues. Trimming removed 7 bases from V and 3 bases from J; junction bases left unmatched: 8. The germline V gene has CDR1 LNHDA and CDR2 SQIVND (reference sequence). The CDR3 sequence is CASTGQVGNYEQYF. For the CDR3, the DNA is TGTGCCAGTACGGGACAGGTGGGCAACTACGAGCAGTACTTC.

The chain has TRBV28 and TRBJ2-2; D uncertain. Trimming cost V 6 bases and J 11 bases, with 13 bases left between them. Germline assignment: CDR1 MDHEN and CDR2 SYDVKM. This CDR3 has 12 amino acids. The CDR3: CASSLWGGELFF. DNA for the CDR3: TGTGCCAGCAGCTTGTGGGGTGGAGAGCTGTTTTTT.

The table lists this clone with a few counts. This chain links TRBV6-6 with TRBJ2-7, with D unresolved. In germline, CDR1 is MNHNY, CDR2 SVGAGI (reference sequence). This CDR3 is 13 amino acids long. The V end was cut by 7 bases, the J end by 0 bases, with 10 bases between. CDR3: CASTGFLSYEQYF. The CDR3, as DNA: TGTGCCAGCACTGGATTTCTCTCCTACGAGCAGTACTTC.

The sample holds a few counts of this clone. The chain combines TRBV6-5 with TRBJ2-1, with D possibly being TRBD1 or TRBD2 (5 bases each). V lost 7 bases to trimming and J lost 0 bases, with 13 bases between them. In germline, CDR1 is MNHEY, CDR2 SVGAGI. The length of the CDR3 is 15 residues. CDR3 protein: CASKRWGSSYNEQFF. In DNA form, the CDR3 reads TGTGCCAGCAAGCGATGGGGGTCCTCCTACAATGAGCAGTTCTTC.

The chain carries TRBV7-9 and TRBJ2-7, with D maybe TRBD2 (5 bases). The CDR3 is 13 amino acids. The germline gives CDR1 SEHNR, CDR2 FQNEAQ (reference sequence). The V and J ends lost 5 bases and 6 bases respectively, with 14 bases between them. The DNA of the CDR3 is TGTGCCAGCAGCCCAGTCGGGGATGGCGAGCAGTACTTC. Translating gives CASSPVGDGEQYF.

The chain is built from TRBV5-6 and TRBJ2-3; 9 bases are a match to TRBD2. Trimming cost V 0 bases and J 7 bases; bases outside gene matches: 9. CDR1 SGHDT and CDR2 YYEEEE come from the germline V gene. There are 16 residues in the CDR3. DNA of the CDR3: TGTGCCAGCAGCTTGGGCTGGGCGGGGGGGCTGTATACGCAGTATTTT. It codes for CASSLGWAGGLYTQYF.

The gene calls are TRBV10-3 and TRBJ2-5; 8 bases align to TRBD1. Germline-derived CDR1 and CDR2 are ENHRY and SYGVKD. CDR3 length equals 15 residues. V gave up 4 bases and J gave up 5 bases; unmatched junction bases: 9. This CDR3 reads CAISGAGTGMETQYF. The CDR3 coding sequence is TGTGCCATCAGTGGGGCCGGGACAGGCATGGAGACCCAGTACTTC.

This sequence joins TRBV7-2 and TRBJ1-5; D may be TRBD1 (5 bases). The germline CDR1 and CDR2 sequences are SGHTA and FQGNSA. V was clipped by 2 bases and J by 0 bases, with 17 bases between them. The CDR3 sequence is 18 residues long. For the CDR3, the DNA is TGTGCCAGCAGCTTATCCGGGGGAAAGAGCTATAGCAATCAGCCCCAGCATTTT. It codes for CASSLSGGKSYSNQPQHF.

The DNA of the CDR3 is TGTGCCAGCAGCTTGGAGGGCTCAGGGGGACATCAAGAGACCCAGTACTTC. Amino acids: CASSLEGSGGHQETQYF. The gene calls are TRBV5-4 and TRBJ2-5, with TRBD1 matching over 7 bases. The CDR3 is made up of 17 amino acids. The V gene end was trimmed by 0 bases and the J gene end by 2 bases; junction bases not matched to a gene: 10. The germline gives CDR1 SGHNT, CDR2 YYREEE (reference sequence).

The V call is TRBV12-2, the J call TRBJ1-1. TRBV12-2 is a pseudogene locus. This CDR3 is built from 10 residues. CDR3 bases: TGTGCAAGACGGGCGAGTGAAGCTTTCTTT. It codes for CARRASEAFF.

This clone was seen a few times. This rearrangement joins TRBV6-6 to TRBJ2-4; 13 bases agree with TRBD2. CDR3 length: 14 amino acids. Per the germline V gene, CDR1 is MNHNY and CDR2 is SVGAGI (reference sequence). Trimming at V came to 2 bases and at J to 15 bases, leaving 7 bases not matched to a gene. The CDR3, as DNA: TGTGCCAGCAGTTACCCACTAGCGGGGGGGCCGACGTACTTC. It translates to CASSYPLAGGPTYF.

V is TRBV7-2 and J is TRBJ2-1; 10 bases align to TRBD1. Germline V gene data show CDR1 as SGHTA and CDR2 as FQGNSA. This CDR3 is built from 17 residues. Losses at the gene ends were 4 bases for V and 4 bases for J; bases not matched to a gene: 10. CDR3 residues: CASSSRTGGLEYNEQFF. The CDR3 DNA follows: TGTGCCAGCAGCTCGAGGACAGGGGGATTGGAGTACAATGAGCAGTTCTTC.

The V call is TRBV5-4, the J call TRBJ2-1; D is possibly TRBD2 (7 bases). V was cut by 0 bases and J by 7 bases, with 11 bases left in between. This CDR3 is built from 14 residues. The germline CDR1 and CDR2 sequences are SGHNT and YYREEE (reference sequence). The CDR3 is CASSLEGGGNEQFF. The CDR3 nucleotides read TGTGCCAGCAGCTTGGAGGGGGGAGGGAATGAGCAGTTCTTC.

The V call is TRBV5-1, the J call TRBJ1-4, with a possible D match to TRBD1 (5 bases). This CDR3 is built from 16 residues. V gave up 0 bases and J gave up 3 bases, with 12 bases separating them. CDR1 SGHRS and CDR2 YFSETQ come from the germline V gene. The DNA for the CDR3 is TGCGCCAGCAGCTTGGGCGCCGGGACGGCTAATGAAAAACTGTTTTTT. Protein product: CASSLGAGTANEKLFF.

The V call is TRBV10-3, the J call TRBJ2-7, with no clear D. CDR3 length: 14 residues. V was trimmed by 6 bases and J by 3 bases, leaving 15 bases between them. The germline V gene encodes CDR1 ENHRY and CDR2 SYGVKD. The CDR3 DNA reads TGTGCCATCAGCCCGGGCCTAAGCAGCTACGAGCAGTACTTC. It encodes CAISPGLSSYEQYF.

The V and J genes are TRBV19 and TRBJ2-7; no clear D gene. The germline V gene has CDR1 LNHDA and CDR2 SQIVND (reference sequence). The CDR3 totals 11 residues. V shed 6 bases and J shed 3 bases, with 6 bases lying between them. In nucleotides, the CDR3 is TGTGCCAGTAGGGGGTACTACGAGCAGTACTTC. Protein product: CASRGYYEQYF. Drawing the rest from reference TRBV19 and TRBJ2-7, the complete variable domain is DGGITQSPKYLFRKEGQNVTLSCEQNLNHDAMYWYRQDPGQGLRLIYYSQIVNDFQKGDIAEGYSVSREKKESFPLTVTSAQKNPTAFYLCASRGYYEQYFGPGTRLTVT.